This is a list of T cell receptor beta chains from one sample in a study of technical replicates of blood from several donors. Sequencing was performed with immunoSEQ multiplex PCR; in TCRdb, only in-frame clones are kept and a portion is missing. The data show 70,000 to 90,000 clones, roughly 92% seen once. Specimen: T cells isolated from PBMCs. These receptors all stem from a human donor in good health. The CDR3 runs from the conserved cysteine through the conserved F or W. The order of the fields is V gene, J gene, D gene, clone size, CDR3 DNA, CDR3 protein. The D gene is left open where the match is weak. Expanded clones get a size class; other rows say once, few or many, or leave the size out.

>TRBV7-3|TRBJ2-1|TRBD2|.
TGTGCCAGCAGCTTGGCTAGCGGGAGGAGGGATGAGCAGTTCTTC
CASSLASGRRDEQFF
>TRBV10-3|TRBJ1-1|.|few
TGTGCCATCAGCGCCGGGGTCTCGGCTTTCTTT
CAISAGVSAFF
>TRBV30|TRBJ2-1|TRBD2|.
TGTGCCTGGGCTAGCGGGATGGACAATGAGCAGTTCTTC
CAWASGMDNEQFF
>TRBV7-3|TRBJ1-1|.|.
TGTGCCAGCAGCTTAAGCGTGAACACTGAAGCTTTCTTT
CASSLSVNTEAFF
>TRBV6-5|TRBJ1-1|.|.
TGTGCCAGCAGTCCGCTATTGAACACTGAAGCTTTCTTT
CASSPLLNTEAFF
>TRBV10-3|TRBJ2-7|.|.
TGTGCCATCAGTAAAGGGGGTGATTACGAGCAGTACTTC
CAISKGGDYEQYF
>TRBV21-1|TRBJ1-2|.|.
TGTGCCAGTCGGGACAGTTTTTATGGCTACACCTTC
CASRDSFYGYTF
>TRBV6-4|TRBJ2-4|.|.
TGTGCCAGCAGTGACTCCGCTCTCGGGGGTGTCATTCAGTACTTC
CASSDSALGGVIQYF
>TRBV9|TRBJ1-2|TRBD1|.
TGTGCCAGCAATGGGGAGACAGGGGCTAACTATGGCTACACCTTC
CASNGETGANYGYTF
>TRBV4-3|TRBJ2-1|.|once
TGCGCCAGCAGCCAAGGGTACTACCCCTACAATGAGCAGTTCTTC
CASSQGYYPYNEQFF
>TRBV27|TRBJ2-1|.|.
TGTGCCAGCAGTCCCTATCAGGGGGGAGTGAATGAGCAGTTCTTC
CASSPYQGGVNEQFF
>TRBV6-1|TRBJ1-1|TRBD1|.
TGTGCCAGCAGACCAGGACAGGGGGTTGCTGAAGCTTTCTTT
CASRPGQGVAEAFF
>TRBV19|TRBJ2-7|TRBD1|.
TGTGCCAGTAGTATGGGACAGGGGAGACGGTACGAGCAGTACTTC
CASSMGQGRRYEQYF
>TRBV19|TRBJ1-5|.|.
TGTGCCAGTAACTCAATATATTGGCAGCCCCAGCATTTT
CASNSIYWQPQHF
>TRBV9|TRBJ2-7|TRBD2|.
TGTGCCAGCAGCGGGAGCGGGGAGCGAACCTACGAGCAGTACTTC
CASSGSGERTYEQYF
>TRBV28|TRBJ2-7|TRBD2|.
TGTGCCAGCAGTTTGCCGGCGGGAGTAGTTTACGAGCAGTACTTC
CASSLPAGVVYEQYF
>TRBV7-8|TRBJ1-5|.|.
TGTGCCAGCAGCCAAGACTCTAGGGGGAAAGGGCCCCAGCATTTT
CASSQDSRGKGPQHF
>TRBV29-1|TRBJ1-5|TRBD1|.
TGCAGCGTCGCGACAGGGGGGAGTCGTCAGCCCCAGCATTTT
CSVATGGSRQPQHF
>TRBV9|TRBJ2-1|.|.
TGTGCCAGCAGCCCAGGAGGGGTCAATGAGCAGTTCTTC
CASSPGGVNEQFF
>TRBV28|TRBJ2-2|.|once
TGTGCCAGCAGTAGCCCGGGACGGACAGCCGGGGAGCTGTTTTTT
CASSSPGRTAGELFF
>TRBV6-5|TRBJ2-5|.|.
TGTGCCAGCAGGAGGAGGTGGGGTGAGACCCAGTACTTC
CASRRRWGETQYF
>TRBV9|TRBJ2-3|TRBD2|.
TGTGCCAGCAGCCCCCGGACTAGCGGGAGCACAGATACGCAGTATTTT
CASSPRTSGSTDTQYF
>TRBV28|TRBJ1-1|.|.
TGTGCCAGCAGTTTCATTACGGGTGCTGAAGCTTTCTTT
CASSFITGAEAFF
>TRBV7-6|TRBJ2-3|.|.
TGTGCCAGCAGCGCAGGGATCTCCACAGATACGCAGTATTTT
CASSAGISTDTQYF
>TRBV30|TRBJ1-5|.|.
TGTGCCTGGAGTGTAGGGGTGAGTCAGCCCCAGCATTTT
CAWSVGVSQPQHF